The text below deals with one T cell receptor beta chain. The data stem from a study of radiotherapy plus CTLA-4 blockade in lung cancer. Profiled with immunoSEQ multiplex PCR; TCRdb holds only in-frame clones, not every one. The sample includes 100,000 or so clones, approximately 78% of them seen just once. The sequence was collected from a human donor with non-small cell lung cancer that progressed on radiotherapy plus ipilimumab. The sequencing here drew on peripheral blood, taken from a patient treated with radiotherapy plus ipilimumab.

CDR3 in amino acids: CASSTRTGSGSYEQYV. The CDR3 nucleotides read TGTGCCAGCAGTACCCGGACAGGGAGTGGGTCCTACGAGCAGTACGTC. V usage is TRBV28 and J usage is TRBJ2-7, with TRBD1 matching 8 bases. CDR1 is MDHEN and CDR2 is SYDVKM in the germline V gene. V lost 5 bases, J lost 1 base, and 10 bases stayed unmatched. This CDR3 is built from 16 residues.